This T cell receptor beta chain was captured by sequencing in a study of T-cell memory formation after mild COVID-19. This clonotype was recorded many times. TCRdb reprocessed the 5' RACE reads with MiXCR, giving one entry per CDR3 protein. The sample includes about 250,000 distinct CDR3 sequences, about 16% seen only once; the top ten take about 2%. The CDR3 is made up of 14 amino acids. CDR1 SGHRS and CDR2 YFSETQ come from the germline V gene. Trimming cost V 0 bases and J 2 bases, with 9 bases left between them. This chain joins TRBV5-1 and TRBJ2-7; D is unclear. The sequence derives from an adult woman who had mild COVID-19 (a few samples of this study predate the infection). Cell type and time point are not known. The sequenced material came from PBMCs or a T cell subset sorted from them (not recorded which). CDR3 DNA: TGCGCCAGCAGCTTGGGAAGGCTTGCCTACGAGCAGTACTTC. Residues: CASSLGRLAYEQYF.